This TCR beta chain was sequenced during a study of cytomegalovirus exposure and HLA in healthy donors. Study-level findings and limits: For most TCR beta V segments, an earlier analysis put the productive rate at about 87% or about 30% of the time. Compared with the approximately 680-donor mean, an Asian-associated ancestry cluster reportedly had fewer N-insertions, according to a later analysis.

As regards this clone: Its matching antigen is unknown.

60 Vbeta and 13 Jbeta primers were used in PCR. The method was immunoSEQ multiplex PCR; TCRdb's version includes in-frame clones alone and lacks a portion of them. The top ten clones hold 4.7% of a sample with around 160,000 clones, 70% of them seen once. The CDR3 contains 14 residues. The V and J ends lost 1 base and 4 bases, in that order; junction bases with no gene match: 2. CDR1 and CDR2 (germline): SEHNR, FQNEAQ (reference sequence). The receptor comes from a man between 18 and 29 years old in good health and CMV-seropositive. The chain recombines TRBV7-9 with TRBJ2-3; 7 nucleotides align to TRBD2. The sequencing sample was made of PBMCs. CDR3 coding DNA: TGTGCCAGCAGCTTAGGGCGGGAGTCAGATACGCAGTATTTT. Translated, it gives CASSLGRESDTQYF.